Below, 26 T cell receptor beta chains from the same sample are listed, as sequenced in a study of cytomegalovirus exposure and HLA in healthy donors. Generated by immunoSEQ multiplex PCR, the TCRdb table keeps only in-frame clones and is missing some. The sample lists around 180,000 clones; more than 75% were seen once. The source material was PBMCs. Every receptor here comes from a young man in good health and CMV-seropositive.

This clone has a single count. The V and J genes are TRBV28 and TRBJ2-5; 8 bases fit TRBD1. Germline CDR1 reads MDHEN; CDR2 reads SYDVKM. The junction had 13 bases not matched to a gene; V was cut back by 6 bases and J by 4 bases. CDR3 size: 16 residues. The CDR3 nucleotides are TGTGCCAGCAGCTTCCCCATACGGACAGGGAGAGAGACCCAGTACTTC. Amino acid sequence: CASSFPIRTGRETQYF. Complete variable domain (other parts from reference TRBV28 and TRBJ2-5): DVKVTQSSRYLVKRTGEKVFLECVQDMDHENMFWYRQDPGLGLRLIYFSYDVKMKEKGDIPEGYSVSREKKERFSLILESASTNQTSMYLCASSFPIRTGRETQYFGPGTRLLVL.

The chain carries TRBV28 and TRBJ2-7, with 12 bases matching TRBD2. Germline trimming cut 6 bases from V and 2 bases from J; bases unmatched to any gene: 8. Germline V CDR1 and CDR2: MDHEN, SYDVKM. There are 16 residues in the CDR3. CDR3 in DNA: TGTGCCAGCAGAGCTCCCGGACTAGCGGGGCCCTACGAGCAGTACTTC. Residues: CASRAPGLAGPYEQYF.

The CDR3 is CASSLPQGPHEQYF. CDR3 nucleotide sequence: TGTGCCAGCAGTTTACCACAGGGACCGCACGAGCAGTACTTC. The gene calls are TRBV28 and TRBJ2-7; possible D gene TRBD1, 6 bases. The CDR3 extends over 14 amino acids. V lost 2 bases and J 5 bases, leaving 13 bases between the germline ends. Germline V gene data show CDR1 as MDHEN and CDR2 as SYDVKM.

The CDR3 reads CASSHTWGVRGYTF. The DNA of the CDR3 is TGTGCCAGCAGCCACACGTGGGGGGTGAGAGGCTACACCTTC. The V and J genes are TRBV28 and TRBJ1-2; possibly TRBD1 for D (5 bases). CDR1 and CDR2 (germline): MDHEN, SYDVKM. CDR3 size: 14 residues. V was clipped by 6 bases and J by 8 bases, with 19 bases between them.

V and J are TRBV7-9 and TRBJ2-3; D remains unclear. V lost 7 bases and J 4 bases, leaving 12 bases between the germline ends. The CDR3 runs 13 residues. Looked up from germline, CDR1 is SEHNR and CDR2 is FQNEAQ (reference sequence). The DNA of the CDR3 is TGTGCCAGCACCTCCGTCGTATCAGATACGCAGTATTTT. Translated: CASTSVVSDTQYF.

V and J are TRBV9 and TRBJ1-2; 10 bases map to TRBD1. CDR3 length: 16 residues. The V gene end was trimmed by 3 bases and the J gene end by 8 bases; junction bases not matched to a gene: 13. The germline gives CDR1 SGDLS, CDR2 YYNGEE. The CDR3 sequence: CASSGRRQGALKGYTF. DNA of the CDR3: TGTGCCAGCAGCGGACGCAGACAGGGGGCTCTAAAGGGCTACACCTTC.

The genes are TRBV25-1 and TRBJ2-2; the match to TRBD2 covers 10 bases. The CDR3 totals 17 residues. Unmatched junction bases numbered 4, after V lost 3 bases and J lost 0 bases. Germline V gives CDR1 MGHDK, CDR2 SYGVNS. The CDR3 sequence: CASSELGLAPNTGELFF. CDR3 DNA: TGTGCCAGCAGTGAGTTGGGACTAGCGCCGAACACCGGGGAGCTGTTTTTT. Complete variable domain (other parts from reference TRBV25-1 and TRBJ2-2): EADIYQTPRYLVIGTGKKITLECSQTMGHDKMYWYQQDPGMELHLIHYSYGVNSTEKGDLSSESTVSRIRTEHFPLTLESARPSHTSQYLCASSELGLAPNTGELFFGEGSRLTVL.

J is TRBJ2-7 and V is TRBV28, with TRBD2 as a possible D gene (5 bases). Germline V gives CDR1 MDHEN, CDR2 SYDVKM. Trimming stripped 7 bases from V and 5 bases from J, with 12 bases between. The CDR3 spans 12 residues. This CDR3 reads CASTTRSHEQYF. The CDR3 region has the DNA TGTGCCAGCACCACTAGAAGCCACGAGCAGTACTTC.

The gene calls are TRBV7-2 and TRBJ2-6, with D possibly matching TRBD2 (5 bases). This CDR3 is built from 14 residues. Germline V gene lookup returns CDR1 SGHTA and CDR2 FQGNSA. V shed 4 bases and J shed 10 bases, with 14 bases lying between them. CDR3 amino acids: CASSSVLRDNVLTF. DNA of the CDR3: TGTGCCAGCAGCTCGGTATTACGGGATAACGTCCTGACTTTC.

In nucleotides, the CDR3 is TGTGCCAGCAGCCCCAGCGGGGGCCAGCCCCAGCATTTT. It encodes CASSPSGGQPQHF. This rearrangement joins TRBV9 to TRBJ1-5, with D perhaps matching TRBD1 (6 bases). The V end was cut by 4 bases, the J end by 7 bases, with 12 bases between. The CDR3 covers 13 residues. Germline loops: CDR1 SGDLS, CDR2 YYNGEE. The entire variable domain, with the rest obtained from reference TRBV9 and TRBJ1-5, is as follows: DSGVTQTPKHLITATGQRVTLRCSPRSGDLSVYWYQQSLDQGLQFLIQYYNGEERAKGNILERFSAQQFPDLHSELNLSSLELGDSALYFCASSPSGGQPQHFGDGTRLSIL.

This chain uses TRBV25-1 with TRBJ1-1, with no clear D. The germline V gene encodes CDR1 MGHDK and CDR2 SYGVNS. CDR3 length: 12 amino acids. Between the trimmed V and J ends, which lost 7 bases and 0 bases, there was a span of 6 bases. CDR3 coding DNA: TGTGCCAGCAAAGCCATGAACACTGAAGCTTTCTTT. This encodes CASKAMNTEAFF.

The rearrangement links TRBV6-5 to TRBJ2-1, with TRBD2 matching 11 bases. V was clipped by 5 bases and J by 9 bases; unmatched bases: 6. The CDR3 contains 14 residues. Germline values: CDR1 MNHEY, CDR2 SVGAGI. The CDR3 sequence is CASSTSGSIGEQFF. The CDR3 coding sequence is TGTGCCAGCAGTACTAGCGGGAGTATAGGTGAGCAGTTCTTC.

The DNA for the CDR3 is TGTGCCAGCAGTCCCAGGGGGGACAGTGTACCCTACGAGCAGTACTTC. This sequence encodes CASSPRGDSVPYEQYF. The rearrangement uses TRBV27 and TRBJ2-7, with D possibly being TRBD1 (7 bases). From germline, CDR1 is MNHEY and CDR2 SMNVEV (reference sequence). Between the trimmed V and J ends, which lost 5 bases and 2 bases, there was a span of 19 bases. CDR3 size: 16 residues.

There are a few counts of this clone. The chain recombines TRBV4-3 with TRBJ2-1; unclear D gene. V was cut by 1 base and J by 8 bases, with 12 bases left in between. Germline values: CDR1 LGHNA, CDR2 YSLEER. This CDR3 comprises 14 residues. CDR3 coding DNA: TGCGCCAGCAGCCAAGTGACTCCCGGCGATGAGCAGTTCTTC. This encodes CASSQVTPGDEQFF.

This rearrangement joins TRBV4-2 to TRBJ2-1; 7 bases fit TRBD2. This CDR3 is 16 amino acids long. Germline CDR1 is LGHNA and CDR2 is YNFKEQ. With 1 base clipped from V and 7 bases from J, the junction kept 10 bases outside the gene matches. CDR3 loop: CASSQAQTPGGNEQFF. CDR3 coding DNA: TGTGCCAGCAGCCAAGCCCAGACGCCCGGGGGGAATGAGCAGTTCTTC.

V usage is TRBV19 and J usage is TRBJ2-7, with D maybe TRBD1 (6 bases). V dropped 5 bases and J dropped 4 bases, with 15 bases sitting between them. CDR3 length equals 14 residues. Germline V gene data show CDR1 as LNHDA and CDR2 as SQIVND (reference sequence). This CDR3 reads CASSAQGIPYEQYF. The DNA of the CDR3 is TGTGCCAGTAGTGCCCAGGGGATCCCATACGAGCAGTACTTC.

The gene calls are TRBV5-1 and TRBJ2-1; possibly TRBD2 for D (5 bases). Germline V gene lookup returns CDR1 SGHRS and CDR2 YFSETQ. The CDR3 covers 16 residues. V was shortened by 4 bases and J by 0 bases, with 14 bases between the two germline ends. CDR3 DNA sequence: TGCGCCAGCAGCGGAGGTATCCCTAGCTCCTACAATGAGCAGTTCTTC. Residues: CASSGGIPSSYNEQFF.

The chain joins TRBV6-1 to TRBJ1-2; D unresolved. CDR1 and CDR2 (germline): MNHNS, SASEGT. Trimming stripped 2 bases from V and 0 bases from J, with 10 bases between. The CDR3 contains 15 residues. CDR3 loop: CASSEMGSANYGYTF. The CDR3 bases are TGTGCCAGCAGTGAAATGGGCTCAGCTAACTATGGCTACACCTTC.

The V gene is TRBV30, the J gene TRBJ1-2; weak D call: TRBD1 (5 bases). Trimming shortened V by 0 bases and J by 14 bases, and 19 bases separated the two germline ends. Germline V gene data show CDR1 as GTSNPN and CDR2 as SVGIG (reference sequence). The CDR3 is 13 amino acids. The CDR3 DNA sequence: TGTGCCTGGAGTGTATGGGCAGGGCCTCCGACAACCTTC. Translation gives CAWSVWAGPPTTF.

The rearrangement joins TRBV28 to TRBJ2-2; 10 positions match TRBD2. The V gene's germline CDR1 is MDHEN and CDR2 SYDVKM. The junction had 4 bases not matched to a gene; V was cut back by 7 bases and J by 5 bases. The CDR3 sequence is 14 residues long. The CDR3 DNA reads TGTGCCAGCAAGCTAGCGGGAGATACCGGGGAGCTGTTTTTT. It specifies CASKLAGDTGELFF. Drawing the rest from reference TRBV28 and TRBJ2-2, the complete variable domain is DVKVTQSSRYLVKRTGEKVFLECVQDMDHENMFWYRQDPGLGLRLIYFSYDVKMKEKGDIPEGYSVSREKKERFSLILESASTNQTSMYLCASKLAGDTGELFFGEGSRLTVL.

The chain carries TRBV25-1 and TRBJ2-1; tentatively, D is TRBD1 (6 bases). This CDR3 has 14 residues. Per the germline V gene, CDR1 is MGHDK and CDR2 is SYGVNS. Between the trimmed V and J ends, which lost 3 bases and 4 bases, there was a span of 10 bases. The CDR3 DNA follows: TGTGCCAGCAGTGACTTGAGGGGGTACAATGAGCAGTTCTTC. Residues: CASSDLRGYNEQFF.

This clone was picked up one time. The rearrangement links TRBV30 to TRBJ2-6; possible D gene TRBD1, 6 bases. The CDR3 sequence is 14 residues long. The germline gives CDR1 GTSNPN, CDR2 SVGIG (reference sequence). V was cut by 7 bases and J by 0 bases, with 10 bases left in between. CDR3 sequence reads: CASQGTSGANVLTF. The CDR3 bases are TGTGCCTCACAGGGTACCTCTGGGGCCAACGTCCTGACTTTC.

The chain uses TRBV7-2 and TRBJ2-2, with 9 bases fitting TRBD2. The V segment lost 5 bases and the J segment 6 bases; nucleotides outside the gene matches: 10. This CDR3 is built from 16 residues. Germline lookup yields CDR1 SGHTA and CDR2 FQGNSA. CDR3 nucleotide sequence: TGTGCCAGCAGCCGAGGGGCTAGCGGGACTCCCGGGGAGCTGTTTTTT. It codes for CASSRGASGTPGELFF.

This rearrangement joins TRBV14 to TRBJ2-3; unclear D gene. Trimming left V 3 bases short and J 2 bases short, with 9 bases between. CDR3 length: 14 residues. The germline CDR1 and CDR2 sequences are SGHDN and FVKESK. CDR3 sequence (DNA): TGTGCCAGCAGCCATCACAGAAACACAGATACGCAGTATTTT. Residues: CASSHHRNTDTQYF.

This chain joins TRBV28 and TRBJ2-7, with a tentative D call TRBD2 (6 bases). Germline CDR1 is MDHEN and CDR2 is SYDVKM. V was shortened by 7 bases and J by 4 bases, with 20 bases between the two germline ends. This CDR3 has 15 amino acids. Written as DNA, the CDR3 is TGTGCCAGCAACCGAGGCGGCGGGATGGTATACGAGCAGTACTTC. The encoded protein is CASNRGGGMVYEQYF.

The gene calls are TRBV6-1 and TRBJ1-1; TRBD1 aligns across 7 bases. With V trimmed by 2 bases and J by 8 bases, 8 bases remained unmatched. The CDR3 runs to 14 residues. Germline CDR1 is MNHNS and CDR2 is SASEGT. CDR3 sequence reads: CASSEPGGALEAFF. The CDR3 DNA reads as TGTGCCAGCAGTGAACCAGGGGGAGCACTAGAAGCTTTCTTT.